The source of this T cell receptor (beta chain) is a study of shared T cell receptors in the human thymus. Germline V gene sequence: CDR1 WSHSY, CDR2 SAAADI. This CDR3 spans 15 amino acids. Trimming cost V 6 bases and J 5 bases; bases outside gene matches: 9. Measured with immunoSEQ multiplex PCR; TCRdb has only the in-frame clones, and not every one. The table includes about 380,000 clones, around 95% detected once. The chain links TRBV10-2 to TRBJ2-3; 9 bases fit TRBD1. The specimen sequenced was thymocytes. The sequence was obtained from a human donor. CDR3 nucleotide sequence: TGCGCCAGCAGGCCCCGGGGACAGGGCAGAGATACGCAGTATTTT. This translates into CASRPRGQGRDTQYF.